This TCR beta chain was captured by sequencing in a study of post-analysis software for immune sequencing data. Whole-study context: Several disease courses (relapsing-remitting, secondary progressive and progressive-relapsing) of multiple sclerosis were included.

Unique molecular identifiers were present in the TCR beta cDNA libraries. Each batch of about 0.95 to 10 million T cells produced hundreds of thousands of cDNA molecules. TCRdb reprocessed the PCR reads with MiXCR, giving one entry per CDR3 protein. This sample yields about 540,000 distinct CDR3 sequences, of which around 31% are seen a single time; 4.5% to 7.5% belongs to the top ten. Concerning this clonotype itself: Its matching antigen is unknown.

Study results and caveats: F measure clustering grouped samples strongly by preparation batch. Controls had lower frequencies than patients of a handful of TRBV segments, which included TRBV5-6, TRBV5-1 and TRBV20-1.

Germline values: CDR1 SGHTA, CDR2 FQGNSA. Trimming took 5 bases from V and 4 from J, leaving 14 bases between them. CDR3 length equals 14 residues. Sequencing input: blood. V gene TRBV7-2 combines with J gene TRBJ1-1; D possibly corresponds to TRBD1 (5 bases). The TCR was taken from a girl younger than 18 with multiple sclerosis. The CDR3 region is CASSQGPGSTEAFF. The CDR3 DNA follows: TGTGCCAGCAGCCAGGGCCCAGGGAGCACTGAAGCTTTCTTT. Full variable domain (missing parts from reference TRBV7-2 and TRBJ1-1): GAGVSQSPSNKVTEKGKDVELRCDPISGHTALYWYRQSLGQGLEFLIYFQGNSAPDKSGLPSDRFSAERTGGSVSTLTIQRTQQEDSAVYLCASSQGPGSTEAFFGQGTRLTVV.